These T cell receptor beta chains were read from a single sample in a study of PD-1 blockade in classical Hodgkin lymphoma. Assay: immunoSEQ multiplex PCR; the TCRdb copy retains only in-frame clones and omits some. Counted here are approximately 32,000 clones, approximately 85% occurring once; the ten biggest clones make up approximately 35%. The sample in question was peripheral blood mononuclear cells (PBMCs), obtained at baseline. Source of these receptors: a human donor with classical Hodgkin lymphoma. Both conserved end residues are part of each CDR3. The D gene is left open where the match is weak. The size of a clone is reported for some rows only, either as once, few or many, or as a class for expanded clones.

clone size	V gene	J gene	D gene	CDR3 protein	CDR3 DNA
NA	TRBV19	TRBJ1-4	NA	CASSIGAGRHLIATNEKLFF	TGTGCCAGTAGTATCGGGGCGGGGCGACATTTAATTGCAACTAATGAAAAACTGTTTTTT
NA	TRBV19	TRBJ1-5	NA	CASTTGGAGSNQPQHF	TGTGCCAGTACCACAGGAGGGGCTGGGAGCAATCAGCCCCAGCATTTT
once	TRBV18	TRBJ2-2	NA	CASSPGGGTGELFF	TGTGCCAGCTCACCAGGGGGCGGAACCGGGGAGCTGTTTTTT
few	TRBV27	TRBJ2-3	NA	CASSLSDLGRTDTQYF	TGTGCCAGCAGTTTATCGGATCTCGGTCGCACAGATACGCAGTATTTT
NA	TRBV19	TRBJ2-5	NA	CASSMGWETQYF	TGTGCCAGTAGTATGGGGTGGGAGACCCAGTACTTC
NA	TRBV6-5	TRBJ2-3	NA	CASSSWTQSTDTQYF	TGTGCCAGCAGTAGCTGGACACAAAGCACAGATACGCAGTATTTT
NA	TRBV4-2	TRBJ2-1	NA	CASSQGQGEGSYNEQFF	TGTGCCAGCAGCCAAGGGCAGGGGGAGGGCTCCTACAATGAGCAGTTCTTC
NA	TRBV21-1	TRBJ1-1	NA	CASSKAAQTGDEDTEAFF	TGTGCCAGCAGCAAAGCGGCCCAGACAGGGGATGAAGACACTGAAGCTTTCTTT
NA	TRBV20-1	TRBJ1-4	NA	CSAGRAGKLFF	TGCAGTGCTGGGCGGGCCGGAAAACTGTTTTTT
few	TRBV7-8	TRBJ1-5	NA	CASSLGGQPQHF	TGTGCCAGCAGCCTAGGGGGTCAGCCCCAGCATTTT
NA	TRBV27	TRBJ2-3	NA	CASSTLGGDTQYF	TGTGCCAGCAGTACTCTAGGTGGGGATACGCAGTATTTT
NA	TRBV7-9	TRBJ1-1	NA	CASSLGWDQNTEAFF	TGTGCCAGCAGCTTAGGGTGGGATCAGAACACTGAAGCTTTCTTT
NA	TRBV18	TRBJ2-7	NA	CASSPTEGAYEQYF	TGTGCCAGCTCACCTACGGAGGGGGCCTACGAGCAGTACTTC
once	TRBV7-8	TRBJ2-7	NA	CASSFSSTTYEQYF	TGTGCCAGCAGCTTCTCGTCAACAACCTACGAGCAGTACTTC
few	TRBV7-2	TRBJ2-6	NA	CASTLGVSGANVLTF	TGTGCCAGCACCCTTGGGGTCTCTGGGGCCAACGTCCTGACTTTC
NA	TRBV19	TRBJ2-7	TRBD1	CASSRTGESSYEQYF	TGTGCCAGTAGTAGGACAGGTGAGAGCTCCTACGAGCAGTACTTC
once	TRBV6-1	TRBJ2-1	NA	CASIQGASYNEQFF	TGTGCCAGCATTCAGGGAGCATCCTACAATGAGCAGTTCTTC
NA	TRBV11-3	TRBJ2-7	TRBD1	CASSLVRGQGRLYEQYF	TGTGCCAGCAGCTTAGTTCGAGGACAGGGCCGCCTCTACGAGCAGTACTTC
NA	TRBV19	TRBJ1-5	TRBD1	CASSPVTGSNQPQHF	TGTGCCAGTAGTCCCGTGACAGGGAGTAATCAGCCCCAGCATTTT
NA	TRBV9	TRBJ2-2	NA	CASSVGPGDTGELFF	TGTGCCAGCAGCGTTGGACCAGGGGACACCGGGGAGCTGTTTTTT
NA	TRBV10-3	TRBJ2-5	NA	CATSQLQETQYF	TGTGCCACTTCGCAGCTACAAGAGACCCAGTACTTC
NA	TRBV5-1	TRBJ2-3	NA	CASSLGIAETTDTQYF	TGCGCCAGCAGCTTGGGTATAGCGGAGACCACAGATACGCAGTATTTT